This T cell receptor (beta chain) is from a study of vaccination effects on CD4 cells after COVID-19. Concerning this clone: The antigen remains undetermined.

CDR3 length: 16 residues. V was trimmed by 3 bases and J by 2 bases, leaving 14 bases between them. Germline CDR1 is DFQATT and CDR2 is SNEGSKA (reference sequence). Data came from immunoSEQ multiplex PCR; TCRdb stores just in-frame clones and leaves some out. The sample holds 45,000 to 70,000 clones, 65% to 80% seen once. ViraFEST assay sequencing came after antigen-specific CD4+ T cells were expanded with viral peptide pools. Culture proceeded for about ten days, and CD4+ T cells were then isolated. Convalescent patients had PCR-confirmed SARS-CoV-2 infection between March and December 2020. The source material was CD4+ T cells from PBMCs cultured with HIV peptides, sampled before COVID-19 vaccination. Subset in this sample: HIV-1 Nef peptide pool negative control/reference culture. The clonotype originates from a human donor who had a prior SARS-CoV-2 infection. The chain carries TRBV20-1 and TRBJ2-6; D perhaps matches TRBD2 (5 bases). CDR3 bases: TGCAGTGCTAGTTTGATCGGGGTACCTGGGGCCAACGTCCTGACTTTC. Translated: CSASLIGVPGANVLTF.